The source of this T cell receptor beta chain is a study of shared clonotypes between healthy human individuals. The method was immunoSEQ multiplex PCR; TCRdb's version includes in-frame clones alone and lacks a portion of them. Here the sample spans a few million clones, around 90% being singletons. CDR3 length: 13 amino acids. CDR1 is KGHSH, CDR2 LQKENI, per germline. Sequencing used naive CD4+ T cells from PBMCs. Subset meaning: CD45RA+ positively selected. The clonotype comes from a man aged 18 to 30 in good health. Some clones in this sample may be carry-over from other donors' samples. The genes are TRBV18 and TRBJ2-5; D gene unclear. The better agreement between TRBJ2-7 and the DNA end casts doubt on the J call. The CDR3 here is CASSPGLPYEQYF. CDR3 DNA: TGTGCCAGCTCACCAGGTCTTCCCTACGAGCAGTACTTC.